The present TCR beta chain was sequenced within a study of cytomegalovirus exposure and HLA in healthy donors. Primers: 60 Vbeta forward and 13 Jbeta reverse. Produced via immunoSEQ multiplex PCR; TCRdb's table is partial and in-frame only. The sample lists 50,000 or so clones, 82% seen once, with approximately 3% in the top ten. Germline assignment: CDR1 SGDLS and CDR2 YYNGEE. The CDR3 is 15 residues long. V lost 3 bases and J lost 3; bases outside the gene matches: 4. This clonotype was obtained from a woman under 30 in good health and CMV-seronegative. This chain connects TRBV9 to TRBJ1-1; 11 positions match TRBD1. The sequenced material came from PBMCs. The CDR3 here is CASSAGTGGHTEAFF. The DNA of the CDR3 is TGTGCCAGCAGCGCTGGGACAGGGGGGCACACTGAAGCTTTCTTT.